These T cell receptor beta chains were read from a single sample in a study of T-cell reconstitution after alpha-beta-depleted transplantation in children. TCRdb re-derived calls from the PCR reads in MiXCR, one entry per CDR3 protein. This sample yields approximately 83,000 distinct CDR3 sequences, of which roughly 8% are seen a single time; roughly 6.9% belongs to the top ten. The specimen was PBMCs from the stem cell graft donor, collected from the stem cell graft. All receptors derive from a human donor who donated a stem cell graft to a child with congenital amegakaryocytic thrombocytopenia. The CDR3 runs from the conserved cysteine through the conserved F or W.

CASSLAGAGETQYF,TRBV11-2
CASSQESRGRAQYF,TRBV9
CSVEGRANTEAFF,TRBV29-1
CASSDRGDYEQYF,TRBV13
CSAQGDRGASYEQYF,TRBV20-1
CSVEGPTGAGAKNIQYF,TRBV29-1
CASSSTGSTGPNEKLFF,TRBV12-3/TRBV12-4
CASKEGHTGELFF,TRBV9
CASRGTGEETQYF,TRBV19
CASSPLQTGASEAFF,TRBV18
CASSQTYQETQYF,TRBV14
CSASSGLAGEGQFF,TRBV20-1
CASSLESGGQPQHF,TRBV7-6
CASSLHRTNEKLFF,TRBV11-2
CSARDLSRGGDEQFF,TRBV20-1
CASKKDRTNTEAFF,TRBV19
CASSPLRQNTEAFF,TRBV27
CASSQEGARYGFPGGYNEQFF,TRBV3-1
CASSQILDRGPYDEQFF,TRBV4-2
CSVGTGRSGANVLTF,TRBV29-1
CASSRAGENSPLHF,TRBV6-2/TRBV6-3
CASSRGRGAYGYTF,TRBV28
CSARGVAGVSVGTDTQYF,TRBV20-1
CATGTSGSYEQYF,TRBV15
CASRGTSGNKQFF,TRBV3-1
CASSEGGSGNSPLHF,TRBV2
CASRFRGSNQPQHF,TRBV5-8
CASSLAGAQREQYF,TRBV12-3/TRBV12-4
CASSLERGGGQPQHF,TRBV7-8
CASSLGAGSSYEQYF,TRBV5-1
CSAKGATYGYTF,TRBV20-1
CASAHKNTGELFF,TRBV4-2